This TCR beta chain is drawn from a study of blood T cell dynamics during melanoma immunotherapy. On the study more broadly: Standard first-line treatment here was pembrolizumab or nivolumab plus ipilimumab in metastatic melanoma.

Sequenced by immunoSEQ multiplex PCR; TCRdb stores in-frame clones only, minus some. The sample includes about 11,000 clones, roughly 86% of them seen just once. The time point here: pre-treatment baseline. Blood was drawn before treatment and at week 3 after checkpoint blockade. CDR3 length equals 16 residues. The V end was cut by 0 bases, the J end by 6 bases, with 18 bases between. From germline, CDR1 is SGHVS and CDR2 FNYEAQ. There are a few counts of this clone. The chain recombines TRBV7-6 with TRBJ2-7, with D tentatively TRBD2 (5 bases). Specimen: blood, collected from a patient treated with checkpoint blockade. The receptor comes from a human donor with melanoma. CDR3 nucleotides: TGTGCCAGCAGCTTAGCGGGCCCGGGGAGTTTTCGCGAGCAGTACTTC. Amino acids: CASSLAGPGSFREQYF.